A single sample gave rise to the 3 T cell receptor beta chains below, sequenced in a study of CXCR3-negative and CXCR3-positive naive CD8 T cells. Via 5' RACE with UMI labels, TRB cDNA libraries were prepared. TCRdb re-called the 5' RACE reads and gives one entry per CDR3 protein, without DNA. Here the sample table reports 100,000 to 150,000 distinct CDR3 sequences. Sequencing was carried out using naive CXCR3- CD8+ T cells from blood. Subset defined: CD45RO-CCR7+CD27+CD95- naive CD8+ T cells lacking CXCR3 (TNR3-). The receptors derive from a human donor in good health. Some clones in this sample may be carry-over from other donors' samples.

The chain carries TRBV19 and TRBJ2-1; the D gene TCRdb calls, TRBD1, cannot be checked with no DNA. This CDR3 is built from 15 residues. Germline V gene data show CDR1 as LNHDA and CDR2 as SQIVND (reference sequence). CDR3 in amino acids: CASSMGTGGVYEQFF.

V usage is TRBV20-1 and J usage is TRBJ2-5; TCRdb returns TRBD1, unconfirmable since there is no DNA. CDR1 and CDR2 from the germline V gene are DFQATT and SNEGSKA (reference sequence). This CDR3 spans 15 amino acids. CDR3 region: CSARNRAGAQETQYF.

The chain recombines TRBV5-1 with TRBJ2-3; lacking DNA, the TRBD2 call made by TCRdb goes unchecked. Germline V gene sequence: CDR1 SGHRS, CDR2 YFSETQ. This CDR3 spans 16 amino acids. The CDR3 reads CASSSLLGLGMYTQYF.